The 17 T cell receptor beta chains below all came from one sample that was sequenced in a study of blood T cell repertoires in COVID-19. Using immunoSEQ multiplex PCR, the repertoire was profiled, and TCRdb retains in-frame clones only, with some absent. This table holds 240,000 or so clones, about nine tenths found once. The sequenced sample was peripheral blood. Every receptor here comes from a man in his fifties or sixties who had recovered from COVID-19.

The rearrangement links TRBV5-6 to TRBJ1-4, with a tentative D call TRBD1 (5 bases). The V end was cut by 2 bases, the J end by 7 bases, with 12 bases between. CDR3 size: 14 residues. Germline lookup yields CDR1 SGHDT and CDR2 YYEEEE. The DNA of the CDR3 is TGTGCCAGCAGCTTCCAGGGCCGGGCTGAAAAACTGTTTTTT. It is translated as CASSFQGRAEKLFF. The full variable domain, with the rest looked up from reference TRBV5-6 and TRBJ1-4, is DAGVTQSPTHLIKTRGQQVTLRCSPKSGHDTVSWYQQALGQGPQFIFQYYEEEERQRGNFPDRFSGHQFPNYSSELNVNALLLGDSALYLCASSFQGRAEKLFFGSGTQLSVL.

The J gene is TRBJ2-1, the V gene TRBV5-5; 8 bases are a match to TRBD1. The trim removed 3 bases at V and 10 bases at J, leaving 3 bases unmatched. Germline values: CDR1 SGHKS, CDR2 YYEKEE (reference sequence). This CDR3 is 12 amino acids long. The CDR3 nucleotides read TGTGCCAGCAGCTCTTGGACAGGGGAGCAGTTCTTC. Translated: CASSSWTGEQFF.

The chain carries TRBV10-1 and TRBJ1-4, with D possibly TRBD1 on 5 matching bases. CDR1 is WNHNN, CDR2 SYGVQD, per germline (reference sequence). The CDR3 is made up of 15 amino acids. V lost 8 bases to trimming and J lost 4 bases, with 17 bases between them. Written as DNA, the CDR3 is TGCGCCAGCCACCATAAGGGGAGGGGTAATGAAAAACTGTTTTTT. Protein product: CASHHKGRGNEKLFF.

This clone has only a few counts. The CDR3 bases are TGTGCCAGCAGCCAATCATCCGGGACAGGGGAGGCGCCCCTCCACTTT. Translated, it gives CASSQSSGTGEAPLHF. V usage is TRBV3-1 (or the pseudogene TRBV3-2) and J usage is TRBJ1-6, with 10 bases identical to TRBD1. The length of the CDR3 is 16 residues. The trim removed 2 bases at V and 13 bases at J, leaving 11 bases unmatched. The germline V gene has CDR1 LGHDT and CDR2 YNNKEL (reference sequence).

The J gene is TRBJ2-3, the V gene TRBV2, with a possible D match to TRBD2 (5 bases). Germline V gives CDR1 SNHLY, CDR2 FYNNEI. The CDR3 consists of 14 residues. Deletions cut 3 bases from V and 2 bases from J, with 9 bases between. The chain's CDR3 is CASSDGLNTDTQYF. DNA of the CDR3: TGTGCCAGCAGTGACGGACTTAACACAGATACGCAGTATTTT.

This sequence joins TRBV2 and TRBJ1-5; 8 bases map to TRBD1. Germline CDR1 is SNHLY and CDR2 is FYNNEI. There are 13 residues in the CDR3. V lost 5 bases, J lost 9 bases, and 6 bases stayed unmatched. CDR3 nucleotides: TGTGCCAGCAGTTGGGACAGGCTGTGGCCCCAGCATTTT. Residues: CASSWDRLWPQHF.

This chain links TRBV25-1 with TRBJ2-1, with D perhaps TRBD2 (7 bases). Germline CDR1 is MGHDK and CDR2 is SYGVNS. The CDR3 runs to 14 residues. V lost 6 bases, J lost 2 bases, and 11 bases lay in between. CDR3 protein: CASRRGGPYNEQFF. CDR3 DNA sequence: TGTGCCAGCAGGAGGGGGGGGCCCTACAATGAGCAGTTCTTC.

The rearrangement uses TRBV5-6 and TRBJ2-5; a possible D gene is TRBD2 (6 bases). Germline values: CDR1 SGHDT, CDR2 YYEEEE. The CDR3 spans 13 residues. V was cut by 5 bases and J by 4 bases, with 12 bases left in between. The CDR3 DNA reads as TGTGCCAGCAGGTTGTACGGGGGAGAGACCCAGTACTTC. Translating gives CASRLYGGETQYF.

V gene TRBV10-3 combines with J gene TRBJ1-2, with D tentatively TRBD1 (6 bases). This CDR3 has 14 residues. The V and J ends lost 5 bases and 2 bases respectively, with 12 bases between them. Germline-derived CDR1 and CDR2 are ENHRY and SYGVKD. The CDR3: CAISNLQGNYGYTF. CDR3 in DNA: TGTGCCATCAGTAATCTACAGGGAAACTATGGCTACACCTTC.

The V call is TRBV6-5, the J call TRBJ1-6; the D gene is possibly TRBD1 (6 bases). CDR3 length: 15 amino acids. Germline CDR1 and CDR2: MNHEY and SVGAGI. The V end was cut by 7 bases, the J end by 6 bases, with 16 bases between. The CDR3 here is CASNKISRGNSPLHF. DNA of the CDR3: TGTGCCAGCAACAAGATATCCAGGGGTAATTCACCCCTCCACTTT.

The chain uses TRBV28 and TRBJ2-1, with 8 bases fitting TRBD2. This CDR3 spans 15 amino acids. Trimming removed 4 bases from V and 9 bases from J; junction bases left unmatched: 11. CDR1 and CDR2 from the germline V gene are MDHEN and SYDVKM. The CDR3 sequence: CASSSTGGAIGEQFF. The CDR3 bases are TGTGCCAGCAGTTCCACCGGGGGGGCGATCGGTGAGCAGTTCTTC. Based on the CDR3 plus reference TRBV28 and TRBJ2-1, the full variable domain is DVKVTQSSRYLVKRTGEKVFLECVQDMDHENMFWYRQDPGLGLRLIYFSYDVKMKEKGDIPEGYSVSREKKERFSLILESASTNQTSMYLCASSSTGGAIGEQFFGPGTRLTVL.

The chain uses TRBV2 and TRBJ2-3; a weak D match, TRBD1 (5 bases). CDR1 SNHLY and CDR2 FYNNEI come from the germline V gene. This CDR3 comprises 14 residues. The germline V and J ends were trimmed by 8 bases and 1 base, with 13 bases remaining between them. The CDR3 sequence is CASHLDSRTDTQYF. The CDR3 DNA reads TGTGCCAGCCATTTAGACAGTCGCACAGATACGCAGTATTTT.

The chain joins TRBV5-1 to TRBJ2-2; D is unclear. Deletions cut 7 bases from V and 8 bases from J, with 18 bases between. There are 14 residues in the CDR3. Germline V gives CDR1 SGHRS, CDR2 YFSETQ. The CDR3, as DNA: TGCGCCAGCCGTGAGCTTGAGAGAACTGGGGAGCTGTTTTTT. The encoded protein is CASRELERTGELFF. The whole variable domain, remainder taken from reference TRBV5-1 and TRBJ2-2, is KAGVTQTPRYLIKTRGQQVTLSCSPISGHRSVSWYQQTPGQGLQFLFEYFSETQRNKGNFPGRFSGRQFSNSRSEMNVSTLELGDSALYLCASRELERTGELFFGEGSRLTVL.

The chain carries TRBV5-1 and TRBJ2-5; TRBD2 matches 7 bases. Germline V gives CDR1 SGHRS, CDR2 YFSETQ. Unmatched junction bases numbered 3, after V lost 0 bases and J lost 4 bases. The CDR3 consists of 14 residues. This CDR3 reads CASSLGDYIETQYF. The CDR3 bases are TGCGCCAGCAGCTTGGGGGACTACATAGAGACCCAGTACTTC.

The rearrangement joins TRBV20-1 to TRBJ1-5, with unresolved D. CDR3 length equals 11 residues. Trimming stripped 8 bases from V and 0 bases from J, with 5 bases between. Germline-derived CDR1 and CDR2 are DFQATT and SNEGSKA (reference sequence). This CDR3 is CSRDSNQPQHF. CDR3 nucleotide sequence: TGCAGTCGGGATAGCAATCAGCCCCAGCATTTT.

The CDR3 region is CASSSRTGGVNQPQHF. CDR3 coding DNA: TGTGCCAGCAGCTCGAGAACAGGGGGAGTAAATCAGCCCCAGCATTTT. The chain links TRBV2 to TRBJ1-5; 8 positions agree with TRBD1. The CDR3 totals 16 residues. J was trimmed by 4 bases and V by 6 bases; bases with no gene match: 11. The germline V gene encodes CDR1 SNHLY and CDR2 FYNNEI.

This clone has only one observation. V usage is TRBV27 and J usage is TRBJ2-1; no firm D call. CDR1 is MNHEY and CDR2 is SMNVEV in the germline V gene (reference sequence). The V end lost 2 bases, the J end lost 3 bases, and 5 bases lay between the germline ends. This CDR3 has 13 residues. The CDR3 region has the DNA TGTGCCAGCAGTTTACGCAGCTACAATGAGCAGTTCTTC. The encoded protein is CASSLRSYNEQFF.